A selection of T cell receptor beta chains follows, all from one sample in a study of blood T cell repertoires in COVID-19. This table comes from immunoSEQ multiplex PCR, and its TCRdb copy is limited to in-frame clones, with some not included. The profile covers 110,000 to 150,000 clones, with 65% to 90% appearing a single time and roughly 10% taken by the ten largest. Sequenced input: peripheral blood. All receptors derive from a man in his sixties with active or convalescent COVID-19. Both conserved end residues are part of each CDR3. The D gene is left open where the match is weak. Some rows mark clone size as missing; the rest say once, few, many or name a class of expanded clone.

TRBD1,TRBV5-1,-,TRBJ1-4,CASSSGQGHEKLFF,TGCGCCAGCAGCTCGGGACAGGGGCACGAAAAACTGTTTTTT
TRBD1,TRBV5-5,-,TRBJ1-1,CASSPLPTGSTEAFF,TGTGCCAGCAGCCCCCTTCCGACAGGGAGTACTGAAGCTTTCTTT
-,TRBV7-2,-,TRBJ1-2,CASSLGLPQGGGYTF,TGTGCCAGCAGCTTAGGATTGCCACAGGGTGGAGGCTACACCTTC
-,TRBV19,-,TRBJ1-2,CASSVVDPLPDSNYGYTF,TGTGCCAGTAGTGTCGTCGATCCCCTCCCGGACAGCAACTATGGCTACACCTTC
TRBD2,TRBV2,-,TRBJ2-6,CASSPIGAGAGANVLTF,TGTGCCAGCAGCCCGATTGGGGCGGGAGCTGGGGCCAACGTCCTGACTTTC
-,TRBV5-6,-,TRBJ2-5,CASSSRTGRGGETQYF,TGTGCCAGCAGCTCGCGGACAGGGCGGGGGGGAGAGACCCAGTACTTC
-,TRBV9,few,TRBJ1-6,CASSADRSNSPLHF,TGTGCCAGCAGCGCGGACAGATCTAATTCACCCCTCCACTTT
TRBD1,TRBV6-5,-,TRBJ1-2,CASRPGDRVYGYTF,TGTGCCAGCAGACCCGGGGACAGGGTGTATGGCTACACCTTC
TRBD1,TRBV25-1,-,TRBJ2-3,CASSEDRGSTDTQYF,TGTGCCAGCAGCGAAGACAGGGGCAGCACAGATACGCAGTATTTT
-,TRBV19,-,TRBJ2-3,CASSEGGAQYF,TGTGCCAGTAGTGAGGGAGGTGCGCAGTATTTT
TRBD2,TRBV7-6,-,TRBJ2-5,CASSRRLAGGQETQYF,TGTGCCAGCAGCCGGAGACTAGCGGGAGGCCAAGAGACCCAGTACTTC
TRBD1,TRBV7-8,-,TRBJ1-2,CASSLEGQGANYGYTF,TGTGCCAGCAGCTTAGAGGGACAGGGGGCTAACTATGGCTACACCTTC
TRBD1,TRBV11-2,-,TRBJ1-2,CASSLSTLRQGGGYTF,TGTGCCAGCAGCCTTTCAACCTTACGACAGGGAGGTGGCTACACCTTC
-,TRBV18,once,TRBJ2-7,CASSLAGEGYEQYF,TGTGCCAGCTCACTGGCAGGGGAAGGCTACGAGCAGTACTTC
-,TRBV6-5,-,TRBJ1-2,CASRPDRTNYGYTF,TGTGCCAGCAGGCCAGACAGGACTAACTATGGCTACACCTTC
-,TRBV2,-,TRBJ1-5,CASSFGTSLGNQPQHF,TGTGCCAGCAGTTTCGGGACATCCCTGGGAAATCAGCCCCAGCATTTT
-,TRBV14,once,TRBJ1-1,CASSQDWRYTEAFF,TGTGCCAGCAGCCAGGACTGGAGATACACTGAAGCTTTCTTT
TRBD1,TRBV7-8,-,TRBJ1-1,CASSHRTGEAFF,TGTGCCAGCAGCCACAGGACAGGGGAGGCTTTCTTT
-,TRBV7-2,once,TRBJ1-2,CASSLHQGLSGVYGYTF,TGTGCCAGCAGCTTGCATCAGGGGTTGAGTGGGGTCTATGGCTACACCTTC
-,TRBV19,-,TRBJ1-2,CASSPGLYGYTF,TGTGCCAGTAGCCCAGGCCTCTATGGCTACACCTTC